The clone carrying this T cell receptor beta chain turned up a few times. This CDR3 contains 15 residues. The germline V gene has CDR1 LGHNA and CDR2 YSLEER. The ends were cut back, 1 base at V and 10 bases at J, with 14 bases in the middle. These data belong to a study of T cell clonotyping in hematopoietic cell transplantation. Sequencing used immunoSEQ multiplex PCR; TCRdb keeps in-frame clones, though not all of them. The sample lists around 16,000 clones; 61% were seen once. The genes are TRBV4-3 and TRBJ1-6, with no clear D. The sequence was obtained from a male patient in his forties or fifties who had an allogeneic stem cell transplant from an unrelated donor, so T cells may come from the graft donor. Some clones in this sample may be carry-over from other donors' samples. The sequencing here drew on PBMCs, taken 30 days after allogeneic stem cell transplant. This chain's CDR3 is CASSQGVGQGSPLHF. The CDR3 DNA sequence: TGCGCCAGCAGCCAAGGGGTCGGGCAAGGCTCACCCCTCCACTTT.